This TCR beta chain was sequenced for a study of CD8 T cells in Susac syndrome. Sequencing of TCR beta covered CD8+ and CD4+ T cells obtained from blood. With 0 bases clipped from V and 8 bases from J, the junction kept 1 base outside the gene matches. Germline V gene data show CDR1 as SEHNR and CDR2 as FQNEAQ (reference sequence). There are 13 residues in the CDR3. cDNA came from around 0.5 to 1 ug RNA primed by random hexamers. It was immunoSEQ multiplex PCR that amplified TCR beta CDR3 across 54 Vbeta and 13 Jbeta. TCRdb reprocessed the immunoSEQ multiplex PCR reads with MiXCR, giving one entry per CDR3 protein. The top ten hold around 0.096% of the sample, which has some 190,000 distinct CDR3 sequences, around 93% seen once.

The sequence was collected from a human donor in good health. This sequence joins TRBV7-9 and TRBJ1-2; 9 positions agree with TRBD1. Input material: CD4+ T cells from PBMCs. The CDR3 DNA follows: TGTGCCAGCAGCTTAGCGGACAGGGGCGGCTACACCTTC. Translation gives CASSLADRGGYTF.